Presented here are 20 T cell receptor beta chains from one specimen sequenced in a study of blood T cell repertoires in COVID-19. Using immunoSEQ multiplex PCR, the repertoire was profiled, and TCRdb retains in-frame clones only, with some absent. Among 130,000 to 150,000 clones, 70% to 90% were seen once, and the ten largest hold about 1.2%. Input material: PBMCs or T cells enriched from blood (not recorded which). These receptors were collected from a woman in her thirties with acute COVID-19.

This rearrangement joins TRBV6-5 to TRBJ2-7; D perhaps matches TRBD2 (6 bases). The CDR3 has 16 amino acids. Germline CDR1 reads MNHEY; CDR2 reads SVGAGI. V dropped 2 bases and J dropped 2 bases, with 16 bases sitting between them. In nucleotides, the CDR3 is TGTGCCAGCAGTTACGCAACCGGGACTGGGGCCTACGAGCAGTACTTC. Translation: CASSYATGTGAYEQYF.

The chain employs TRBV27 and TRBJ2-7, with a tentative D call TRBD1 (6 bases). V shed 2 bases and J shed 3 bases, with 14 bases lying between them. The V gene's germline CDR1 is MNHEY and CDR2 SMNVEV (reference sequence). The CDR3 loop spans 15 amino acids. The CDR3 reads CASSLGTGSNYEQYF. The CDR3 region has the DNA TGTGCCAGCAGTTTAGGCACAGGGTCTAACTACGAGCAGTACTTC.

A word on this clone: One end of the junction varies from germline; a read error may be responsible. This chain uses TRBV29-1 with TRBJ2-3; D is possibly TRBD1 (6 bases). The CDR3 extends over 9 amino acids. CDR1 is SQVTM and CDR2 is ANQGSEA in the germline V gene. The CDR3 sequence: CSVEETGHF. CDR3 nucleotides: TGCAGCGTTGAAGAAACAGGGCATTTT.

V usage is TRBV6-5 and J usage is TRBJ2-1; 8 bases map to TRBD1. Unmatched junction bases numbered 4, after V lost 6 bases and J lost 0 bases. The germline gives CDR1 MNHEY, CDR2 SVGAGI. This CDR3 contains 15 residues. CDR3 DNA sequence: TGTGCCAGCAGGAATACAGGGGGCTCCTACAATGAGCAGTTCTTC. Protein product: CASRNTGGSYNEQFF.

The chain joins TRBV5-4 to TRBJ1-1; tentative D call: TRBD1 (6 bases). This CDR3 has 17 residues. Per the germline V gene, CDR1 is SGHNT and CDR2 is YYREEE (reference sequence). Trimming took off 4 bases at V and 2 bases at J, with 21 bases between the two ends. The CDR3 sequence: CASSLDRSLTSNTEAFF. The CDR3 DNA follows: TGTGCCAGCAGCCTGGACAGATCCTTAACCTCTAACACTGAAGCTTTCTTT.

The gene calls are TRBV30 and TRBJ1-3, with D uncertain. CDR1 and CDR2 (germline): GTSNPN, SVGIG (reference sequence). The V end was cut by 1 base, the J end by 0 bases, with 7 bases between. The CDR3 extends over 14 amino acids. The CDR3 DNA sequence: TGTGCCTGGAGTGATACAAACTCTGGAAACACCATATATTTT. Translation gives CAWSDTNSGNTIYF.

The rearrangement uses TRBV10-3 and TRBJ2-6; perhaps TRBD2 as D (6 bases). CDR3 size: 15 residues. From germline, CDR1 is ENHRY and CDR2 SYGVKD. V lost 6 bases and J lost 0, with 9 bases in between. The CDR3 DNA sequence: TGTGCCATCAGGGGACTGGACTCTGGGGCCAACGTCCTGACTTTC. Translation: CAIRGLDSGANVLTF.

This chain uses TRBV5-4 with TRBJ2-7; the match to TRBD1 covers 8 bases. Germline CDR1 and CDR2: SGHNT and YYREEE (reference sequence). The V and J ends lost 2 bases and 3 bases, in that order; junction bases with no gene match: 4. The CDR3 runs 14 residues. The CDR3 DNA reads TGTGCCAGCAGCTTTGCCGGACAGGGCTACGAGCAGTACTTC. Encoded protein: CASSFAGQGYEQYF.

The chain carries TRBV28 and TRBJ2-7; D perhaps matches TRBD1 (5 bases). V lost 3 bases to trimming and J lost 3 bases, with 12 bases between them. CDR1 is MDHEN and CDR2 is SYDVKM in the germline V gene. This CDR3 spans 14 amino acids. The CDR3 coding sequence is TGTGCCAGCAGTTTTCAAGGGGATAGCTACGAGCAGTACTTC. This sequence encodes CASSFQGDSYEQYF.

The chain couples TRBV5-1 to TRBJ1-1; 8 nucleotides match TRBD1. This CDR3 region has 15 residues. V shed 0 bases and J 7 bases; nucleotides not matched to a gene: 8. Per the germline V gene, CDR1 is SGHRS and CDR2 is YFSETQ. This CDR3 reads CASSLEQGGGLEAFF. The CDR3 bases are TGCGCCAGCAGCTTGGAACAGGGGGGCGGCCTTGAAGCTTTCTTT.

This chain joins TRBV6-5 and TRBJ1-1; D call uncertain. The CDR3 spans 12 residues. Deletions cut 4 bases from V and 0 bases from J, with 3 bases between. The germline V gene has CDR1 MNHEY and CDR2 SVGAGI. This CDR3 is CASSSVNTEAFF. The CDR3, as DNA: TGTGCCAGCAGTTCTGTGAACACTGAAGCTTTCTTT.

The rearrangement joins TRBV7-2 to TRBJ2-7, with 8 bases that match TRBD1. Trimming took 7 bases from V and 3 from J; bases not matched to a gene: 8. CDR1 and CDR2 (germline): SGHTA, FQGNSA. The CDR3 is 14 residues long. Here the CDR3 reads CASTGTGTGYEQYF. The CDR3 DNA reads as TGTGCCAGCACCGGTACCGGGACAGGCTACGAGCAGTACTTC.

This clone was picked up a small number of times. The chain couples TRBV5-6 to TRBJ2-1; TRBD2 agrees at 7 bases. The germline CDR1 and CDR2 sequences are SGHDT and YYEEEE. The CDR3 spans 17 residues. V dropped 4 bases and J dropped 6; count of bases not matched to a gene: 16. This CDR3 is CASSLPGVGGGSNEQFF. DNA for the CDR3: TGTGCCAGCAGCCTACCGGGAGTGGGAGGCGGGAGCAATGAGCAGTTCTTC. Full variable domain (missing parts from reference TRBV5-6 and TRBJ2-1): DAGVTQSPTHLIKTRGQQVTLRCSPKSGHDTVSWYQQALGQGPQFIFQYYEEEERQRGNFPDRFSGHQFPNYSSELNVNALLLGDSALYLCASSLPGVGGGSNEQFFGPGTRLTVL.

CDR3 bases: TGTGCCAGCAGCAAAGGGGGACTAGCGGGATCTAGATTCTCTGGGGCCAACGTCCTGACTTTC. Translated: CASSKGGLAGSRFSGANVLTF. This chain links TRBV21-1 with TRBJ2-6; the table's D gene call, TRBD2, was not cross checked with the DNA. TRBV21-1 is flagged as a pseudogene. CDR3 length: 21 residues.

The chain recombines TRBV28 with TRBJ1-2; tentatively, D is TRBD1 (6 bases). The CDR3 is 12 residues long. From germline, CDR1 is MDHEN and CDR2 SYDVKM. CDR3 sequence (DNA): TGTGTAAGCAATACAGGGTACTATGGCTACACCTTC. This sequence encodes CVSNTGYYGYTF.

This CDR3 reads CASSKTRGRPTEAFF. CDR3 DNA sequence: TGTGCCAGCAGCAAAACGCGTGGGCGCCCAACTGAAGCTTTCTTT. V usage is TRBV21-1 and J usage is TRBJ1-1; the listed D gene, TRBD1, was not tested against the DNA. TRBV21-1 is a listed pseudogene. The CDR3 loop spans 15 amino acids.

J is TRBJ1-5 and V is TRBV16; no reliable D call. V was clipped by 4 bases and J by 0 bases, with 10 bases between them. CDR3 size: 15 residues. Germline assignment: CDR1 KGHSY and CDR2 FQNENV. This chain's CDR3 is CASSRTPYSNQPQHF. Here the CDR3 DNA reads TGTGCCAGCAGCCGAACACCATATAGCAATCAGCCCCAGCATTTT.

The CDR3 sequence is CATSRDPRNYNEQFF. The CDR3 nucleotides read TGTGCCACCAGCAGAGATCCGCGGAACTACAATGAGCAGTTCTTC. The chain links TRBV15 to TRBJ2-1; no clear D. V lost 0 bases to trimming and J lost 3 bases, with 9 bases between them. Germline CDR1 is LNHNV and CDR2 is YYDKDF (reference sequence). This CDR3 region has 15 residues.

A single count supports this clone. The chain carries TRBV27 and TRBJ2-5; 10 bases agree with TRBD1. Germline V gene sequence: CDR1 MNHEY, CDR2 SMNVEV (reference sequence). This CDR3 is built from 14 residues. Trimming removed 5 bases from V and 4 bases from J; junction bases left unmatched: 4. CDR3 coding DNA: TGTGCCAGCAGTCTAGGACAGGGGGGAGAGACCCAGTACTTC. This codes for CASSLGQGGETQYF.

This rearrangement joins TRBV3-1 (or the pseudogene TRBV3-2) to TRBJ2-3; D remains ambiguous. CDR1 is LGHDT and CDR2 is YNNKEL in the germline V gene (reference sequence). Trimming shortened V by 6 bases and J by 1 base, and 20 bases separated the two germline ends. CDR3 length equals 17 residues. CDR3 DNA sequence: TGTGCCAGCAGACCCCCCTATTTTGCTCCCGGCACAGATACGCAGTATTTT. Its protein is CASRPPYFAPGTDTQYF.